Listed here is a single T cell receptor (beta chain). This sample was included in a study of blood T cell repertoires in COVID-19. Germline V gene lookup returns CDR1 SGHNT and CDR2 YYREEE (reference sequence). V gave up 4 bases and J gave up 4 bases, with 15 bases separating them. CDR3 length equals 15 residues. Method: immunoSEQ multiplex PCR; TCRdb's copy keeps in-frame clones and lacks some. The sample includes about 150,000 clones, around four fifths of them seen just once. The source is a woman aged 40 to 50 who had recovered from COVID-19. Material: PBMCs or T cells enriched from blood (not recorded which). The V gene is TRBV5-4, the J gene TRBJ2-1, with D perhaps matching TRBD2 (6 bases). The CDR3 spells CASSRGGSDYNEQFF. CDR3 nucleotides: TGTGCCAGCAGCCGGGGAGGATCGGATTACAATGAGCAGTTCTTC.